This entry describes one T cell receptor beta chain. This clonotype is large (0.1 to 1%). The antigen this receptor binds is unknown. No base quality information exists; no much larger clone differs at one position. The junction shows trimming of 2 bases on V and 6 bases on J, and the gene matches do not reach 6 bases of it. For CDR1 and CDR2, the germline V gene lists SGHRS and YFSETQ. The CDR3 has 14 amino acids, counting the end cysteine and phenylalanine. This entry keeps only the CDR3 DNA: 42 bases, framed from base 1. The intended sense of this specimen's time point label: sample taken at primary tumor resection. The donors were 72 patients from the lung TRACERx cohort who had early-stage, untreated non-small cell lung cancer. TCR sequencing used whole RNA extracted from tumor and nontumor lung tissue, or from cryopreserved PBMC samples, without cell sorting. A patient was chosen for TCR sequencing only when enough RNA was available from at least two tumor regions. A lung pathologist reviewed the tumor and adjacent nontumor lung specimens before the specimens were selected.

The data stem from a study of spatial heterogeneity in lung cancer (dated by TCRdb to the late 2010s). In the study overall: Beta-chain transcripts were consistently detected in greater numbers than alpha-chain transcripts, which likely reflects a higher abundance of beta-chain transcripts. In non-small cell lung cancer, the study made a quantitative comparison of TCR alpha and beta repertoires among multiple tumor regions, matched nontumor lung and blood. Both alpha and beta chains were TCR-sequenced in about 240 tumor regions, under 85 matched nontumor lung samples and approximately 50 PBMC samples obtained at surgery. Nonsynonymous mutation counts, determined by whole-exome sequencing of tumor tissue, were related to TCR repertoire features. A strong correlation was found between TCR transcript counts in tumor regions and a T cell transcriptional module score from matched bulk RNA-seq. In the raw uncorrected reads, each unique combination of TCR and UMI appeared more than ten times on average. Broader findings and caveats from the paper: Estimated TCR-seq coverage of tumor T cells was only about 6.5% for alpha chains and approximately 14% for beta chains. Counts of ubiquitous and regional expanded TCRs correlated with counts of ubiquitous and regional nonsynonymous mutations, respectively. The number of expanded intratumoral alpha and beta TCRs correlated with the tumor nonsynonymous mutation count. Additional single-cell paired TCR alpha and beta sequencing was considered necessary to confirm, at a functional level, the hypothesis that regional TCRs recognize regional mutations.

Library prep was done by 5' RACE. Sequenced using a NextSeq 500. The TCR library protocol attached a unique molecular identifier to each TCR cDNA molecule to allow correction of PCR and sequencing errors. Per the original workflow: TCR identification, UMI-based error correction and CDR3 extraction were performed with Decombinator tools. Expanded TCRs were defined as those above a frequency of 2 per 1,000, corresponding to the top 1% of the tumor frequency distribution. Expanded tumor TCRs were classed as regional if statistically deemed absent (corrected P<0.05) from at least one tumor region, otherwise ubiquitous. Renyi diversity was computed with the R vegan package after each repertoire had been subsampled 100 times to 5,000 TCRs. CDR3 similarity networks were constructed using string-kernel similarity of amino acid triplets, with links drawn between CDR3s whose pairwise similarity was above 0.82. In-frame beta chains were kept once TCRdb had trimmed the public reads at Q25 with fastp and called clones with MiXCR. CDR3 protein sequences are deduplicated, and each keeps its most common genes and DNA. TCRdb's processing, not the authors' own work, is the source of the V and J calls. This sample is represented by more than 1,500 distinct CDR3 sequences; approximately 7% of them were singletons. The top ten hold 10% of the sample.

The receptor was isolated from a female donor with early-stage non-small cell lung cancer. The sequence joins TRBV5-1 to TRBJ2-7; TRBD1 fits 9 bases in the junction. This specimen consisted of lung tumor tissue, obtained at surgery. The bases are TGCGCCAGCAGCTTCCCCGGGACAGGGACCGAGCAGTACTTC. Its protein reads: CASSFPGTGTEQYF.